The TCR beta chain described here comes from a study of somatic mutations in cytotoxic T cells in rheumatoid arthritis. Study overall: Patients had 25 to 30 ml EDTA blood drawn right after diagnosis, before any treatment.

Profiling relied on immunoSEQ multiplex PCR, and the TCRdb table lists in-frame clones only, not all of them. The sample consists of fewer than 9,000 clones, around 77% of them appearing once. V dropped 0 bases and J dropped 3 bases, with 11 bases sitting between them. Per germline, CDR1 SGDLS and CDR2 YYNGEE. The CDR3 consists of 15 residues. The sequenced sample was CD8+ T cells sorted from blood. J is TRBJ2-3 and V is TRBV9; D call uncertain. This sequence was found in an adult with rheumatoid arthritis. CDR3 sequence (DNA): TGTGCCAGCAGCGTAGGGCTATTACAAACAGATACGCAGTATTTT. Amino acid sequence: CASSVGLLQTDTQYF.